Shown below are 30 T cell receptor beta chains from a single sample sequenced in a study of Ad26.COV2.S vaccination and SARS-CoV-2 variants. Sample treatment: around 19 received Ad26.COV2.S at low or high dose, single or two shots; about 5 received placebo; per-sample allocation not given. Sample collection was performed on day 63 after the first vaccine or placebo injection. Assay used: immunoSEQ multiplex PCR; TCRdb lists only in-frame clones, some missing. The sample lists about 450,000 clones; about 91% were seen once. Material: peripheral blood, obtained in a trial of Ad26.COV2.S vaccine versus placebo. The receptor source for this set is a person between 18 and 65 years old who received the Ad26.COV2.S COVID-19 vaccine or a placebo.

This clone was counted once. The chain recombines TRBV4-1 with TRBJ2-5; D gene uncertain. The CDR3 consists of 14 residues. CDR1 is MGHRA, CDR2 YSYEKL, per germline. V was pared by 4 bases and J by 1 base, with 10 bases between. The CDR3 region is CASSPLSLQETQYF. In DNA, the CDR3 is TGCGCCAGCAGCCCTCTCTCGCTCCAAGAGACCCAGTACTTC.

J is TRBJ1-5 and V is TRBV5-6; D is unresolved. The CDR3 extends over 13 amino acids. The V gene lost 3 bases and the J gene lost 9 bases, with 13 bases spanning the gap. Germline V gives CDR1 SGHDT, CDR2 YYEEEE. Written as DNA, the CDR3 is TGTGCCAGCAGCTATTATGGAACGGGGCCCCAGCATTTT. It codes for CASSYYGTGPQHF.

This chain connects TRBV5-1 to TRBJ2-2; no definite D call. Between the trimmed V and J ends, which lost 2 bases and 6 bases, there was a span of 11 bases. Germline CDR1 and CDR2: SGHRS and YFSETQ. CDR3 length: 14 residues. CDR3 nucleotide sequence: TGCGCCAGCAGCTTCCGGGCCTGGGCCGGGGAGCTGTTTTTT. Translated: CASSFRAWAGELFF.

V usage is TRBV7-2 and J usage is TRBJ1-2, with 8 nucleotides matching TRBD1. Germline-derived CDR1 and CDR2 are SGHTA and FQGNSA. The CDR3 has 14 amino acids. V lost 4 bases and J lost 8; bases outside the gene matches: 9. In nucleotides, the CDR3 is TGTGCCAGCAGCTCCCCCGCCAGGGGGCGAGGCTACACCTTC. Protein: CASSSPARGRGYTF.

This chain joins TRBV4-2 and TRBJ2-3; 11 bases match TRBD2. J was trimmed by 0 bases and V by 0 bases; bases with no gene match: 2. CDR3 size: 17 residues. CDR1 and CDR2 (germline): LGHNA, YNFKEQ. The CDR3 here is CASSQDWTSGSTDTQYF. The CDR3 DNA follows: TGTGCCAGCAGCCAAGATTGGACTAGCGGGAGCACAGATACGCAGTATTTT.

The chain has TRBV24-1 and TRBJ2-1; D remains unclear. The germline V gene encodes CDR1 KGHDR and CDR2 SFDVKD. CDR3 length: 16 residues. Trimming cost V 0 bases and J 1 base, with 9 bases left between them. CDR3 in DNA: TGTGCCACCAGTGATTTGGACGCAAAATCCTACAATGAGCAGTTCTTC. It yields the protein CATSDLDAKSYNEQFF.

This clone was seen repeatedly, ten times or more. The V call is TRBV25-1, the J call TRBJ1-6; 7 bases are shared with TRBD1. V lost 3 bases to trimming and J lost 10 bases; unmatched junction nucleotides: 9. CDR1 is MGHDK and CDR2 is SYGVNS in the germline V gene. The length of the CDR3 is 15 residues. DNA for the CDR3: TGTGCCAGCAGTGACTCTGGACAGGCTTCCTCACCCCTCCACTTT. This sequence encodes CASSDSGQASSPLHF.

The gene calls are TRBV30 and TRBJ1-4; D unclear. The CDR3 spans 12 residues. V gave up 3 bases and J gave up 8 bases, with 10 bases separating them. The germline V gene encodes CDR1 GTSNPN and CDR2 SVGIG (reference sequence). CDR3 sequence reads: CAWRDNGEKLFF. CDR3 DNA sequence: TGTGCCTGGAGAGATAACGGCGAAAAACTGTTTTTT.

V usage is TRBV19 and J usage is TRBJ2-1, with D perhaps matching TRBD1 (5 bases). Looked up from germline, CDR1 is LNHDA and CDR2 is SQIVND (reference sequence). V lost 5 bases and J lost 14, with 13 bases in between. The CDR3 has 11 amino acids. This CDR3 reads CASSFQGREFF. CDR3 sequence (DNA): TGTGCCAGTAGTTTCCAGGGTCGGGAGTTCTTC. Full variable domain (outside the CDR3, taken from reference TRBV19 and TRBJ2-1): DGGITQSPKYLFRKEGQNVTLSCEQNLNHDAMYWYRQDPGQGLRLIYYSQIVNDFQKGDIAEGYSVSREKKESFPLTVTSAQKNPTAFYLCASSFQGREFFGPGTRLTVL.

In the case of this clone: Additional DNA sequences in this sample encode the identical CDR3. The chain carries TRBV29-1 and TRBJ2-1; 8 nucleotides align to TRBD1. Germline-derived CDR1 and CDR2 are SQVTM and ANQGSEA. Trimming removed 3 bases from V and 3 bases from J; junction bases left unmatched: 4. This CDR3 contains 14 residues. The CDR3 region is CSVEAGGGYNEQFF. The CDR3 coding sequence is TGCAGCGTTGAGGCAGGGGGCGGCTACAATGAGCAGTTCTTC.

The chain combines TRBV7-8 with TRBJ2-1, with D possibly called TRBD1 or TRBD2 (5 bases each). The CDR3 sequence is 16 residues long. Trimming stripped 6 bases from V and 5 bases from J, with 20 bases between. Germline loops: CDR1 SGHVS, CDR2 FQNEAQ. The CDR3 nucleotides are TGTGCCAGCAGTCAGGCGTGGTGGGGGAAAAACAATGAGCAGTTCTTC. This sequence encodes CASSQAWWGKNNEQFF.

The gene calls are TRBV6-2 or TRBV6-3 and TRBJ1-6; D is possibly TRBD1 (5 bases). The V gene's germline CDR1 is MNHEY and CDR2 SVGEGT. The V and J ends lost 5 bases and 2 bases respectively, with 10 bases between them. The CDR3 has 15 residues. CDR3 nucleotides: TGTGCCAGCAGTCAGGCGGGACCCTATAATTCACCCCTCCACTTT. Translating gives CASSQAGPYNSPLHF.

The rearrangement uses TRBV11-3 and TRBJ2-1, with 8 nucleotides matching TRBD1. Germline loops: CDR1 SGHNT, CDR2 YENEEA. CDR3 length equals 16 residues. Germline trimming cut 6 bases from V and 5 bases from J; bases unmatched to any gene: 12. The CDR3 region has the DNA TGTGCCAGCAGGCTCCCACTCGGGACAGGAAACAATGAGCAGTTCTTC. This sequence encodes CASRLPLGTGNNEQFF.

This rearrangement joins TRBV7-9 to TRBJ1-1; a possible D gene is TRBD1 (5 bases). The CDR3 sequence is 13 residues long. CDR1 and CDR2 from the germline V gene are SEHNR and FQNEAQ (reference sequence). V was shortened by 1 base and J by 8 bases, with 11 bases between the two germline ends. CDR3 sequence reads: CASSLVWGQEAFF. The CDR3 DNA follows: TGTGCCAGCAGCTTAGTGTGGGGCCAAGAAGCTTTCTTT.

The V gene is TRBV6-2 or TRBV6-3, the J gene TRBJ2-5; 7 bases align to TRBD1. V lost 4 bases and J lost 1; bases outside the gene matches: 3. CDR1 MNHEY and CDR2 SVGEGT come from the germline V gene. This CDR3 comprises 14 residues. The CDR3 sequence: CASSSGTAQETQYF. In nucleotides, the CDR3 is TGTGCCAGCAGTTCAGGGACAGCCCAAGAGACCCAGTACTTC.

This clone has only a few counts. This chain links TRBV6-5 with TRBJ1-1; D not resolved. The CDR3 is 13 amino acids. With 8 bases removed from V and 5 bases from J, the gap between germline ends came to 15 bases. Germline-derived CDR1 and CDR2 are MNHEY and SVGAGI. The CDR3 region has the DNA TGTGCCAGCCGCTCAAACATGGATACTGAAGCTTTCTTT. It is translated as CASRSNMDTEAFF.

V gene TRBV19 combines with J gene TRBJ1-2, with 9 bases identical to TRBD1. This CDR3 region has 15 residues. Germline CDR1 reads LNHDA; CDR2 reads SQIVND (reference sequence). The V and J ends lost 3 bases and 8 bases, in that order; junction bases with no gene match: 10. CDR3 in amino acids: CASSILTGGFRGYTF. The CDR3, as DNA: TGTGCCAGTAGTATTTTGACAGGGGGGTTCCGAGGCTACACCTTC.

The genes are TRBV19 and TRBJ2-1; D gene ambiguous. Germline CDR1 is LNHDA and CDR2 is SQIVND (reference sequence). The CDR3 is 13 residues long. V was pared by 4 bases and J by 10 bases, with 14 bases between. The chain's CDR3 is CASSSEVGEEQFF. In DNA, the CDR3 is TGTGCCAGTAGTAGTGAGGTCGGTGAGGAGCAGTTCTTC.

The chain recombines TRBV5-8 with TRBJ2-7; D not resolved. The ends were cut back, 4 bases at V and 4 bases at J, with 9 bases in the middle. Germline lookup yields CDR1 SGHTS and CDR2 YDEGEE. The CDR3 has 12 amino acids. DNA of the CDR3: TGTGCCAGCAGCGTCCTTACTTACGAGCAGTACTTC. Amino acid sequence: CASSVLTYEQYF.

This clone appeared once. CDR3 amino acids: CASSLGGTGLRSYNSPLHF. The CDR3 DNA follows: TGTGCCAGCAGCTTGGGCGGGACAGGATTACGCTCCTATAATTCACCCCTCCACTTT. The V call is TRBV5-4, the J call TRBJ1-6; 8 bases line up with TRBD1. The CDR3 covers 19 residues. Germline V gene data show CDR1 as SGHNT and CDR2 as YYREEE (reference sequence). V shed 0 bases, J shed 0 bases, and the junction held 8 bases outside the gene matches.

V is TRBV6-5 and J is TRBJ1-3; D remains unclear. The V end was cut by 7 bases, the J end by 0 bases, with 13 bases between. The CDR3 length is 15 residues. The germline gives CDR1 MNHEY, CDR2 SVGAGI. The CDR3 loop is CASKVSDYSGNTIYF. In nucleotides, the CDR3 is TGTGCCAGCAAGGTGAGCGACTACTCTGGAAACACCATATATTTT.

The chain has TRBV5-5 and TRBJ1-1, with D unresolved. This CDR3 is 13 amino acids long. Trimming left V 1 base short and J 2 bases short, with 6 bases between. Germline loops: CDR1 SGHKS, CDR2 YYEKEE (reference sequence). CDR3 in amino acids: CASSLWANTEAFF. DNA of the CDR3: TGTGCCAGCAGCTTGTGGGCCAACACTGAAGCTTTCTTT. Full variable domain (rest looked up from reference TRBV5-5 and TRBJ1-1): DAGVTQSPTHLIKTRGQQVTLRCSPISGHKSVSWYQQVLGQGPQFIFQYYEKEERGRGNFPDRFSARQFPNYSSELNVNALLLGDSALYLCASSLWANTEAFFGQGTRLTVV.

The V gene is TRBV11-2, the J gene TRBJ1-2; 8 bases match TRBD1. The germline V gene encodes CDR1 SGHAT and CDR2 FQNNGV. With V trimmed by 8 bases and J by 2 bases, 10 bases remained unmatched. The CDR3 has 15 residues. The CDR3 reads CASAWATGANYGYTF. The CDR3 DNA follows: TGTGCCAGCGCGTGGGCGACAGGGGCCAACTATGGCTACACCTTC.

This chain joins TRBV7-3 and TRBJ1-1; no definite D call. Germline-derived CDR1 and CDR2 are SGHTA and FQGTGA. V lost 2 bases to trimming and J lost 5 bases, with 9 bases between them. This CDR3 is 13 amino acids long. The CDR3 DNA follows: TGTGCCAGCAGCTTAGGGAGTCAGACTGAAGCTTTCTTT. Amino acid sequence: CASSLGSQTEAFF.

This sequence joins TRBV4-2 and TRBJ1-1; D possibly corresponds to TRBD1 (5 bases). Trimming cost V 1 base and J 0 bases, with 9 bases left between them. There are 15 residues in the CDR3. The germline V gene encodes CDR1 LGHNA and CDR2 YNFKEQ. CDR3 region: CASSQVGGMNTEAFF. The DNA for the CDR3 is TGTGCCAGCAGCCAAGTCGGGGGAATGAACACTGAAGCTTTCTTT.

The CDR3 DNA reads as TGTGCCAGCAGCCGGACTGGTACGCAGTATTTT. Translated: CASSRTGTQYF. The V call is TRBV11-1, the J call TRBJ2-3; possible D gene TRBD2, 5 bases. Germline CDR1 and CDR2: SGHAT and FQDESV (reference sequence). V shed 5 bases and J shed 8 bases, with 8 bases lying between them. The CDR3 consists of 11 residues. Complete variable domain (other parts from reference TRBV11-1 and TRBJ2-3): EAEVAQSPRYKITEKSQAVAFWCDPISGHATLYWYRQILGQGPELLVQFQDESVVDDSQLPKDRFSAERLKGVDSTLKIQPAELGDSAMYLCASSRTGTQYFGPGTRLTVL.

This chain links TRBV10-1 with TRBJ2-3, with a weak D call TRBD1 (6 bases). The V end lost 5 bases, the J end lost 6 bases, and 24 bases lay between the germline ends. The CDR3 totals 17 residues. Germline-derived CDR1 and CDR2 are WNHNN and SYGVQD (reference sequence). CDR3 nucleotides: TGCGCCAGCAGTATGCCTAATCGGGGACAACCGCGGGATACGCAGTATTTT. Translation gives CASSMPNRGQPRDTQYF.

This chain's CDR3 is CAWIERTYNEQFF. For the CDR3, the DNA is TGTGCCTGGATCGAGCGGACCTACAATGAGCAGTTCTTC. The V and J genes are TRBV30 and TRBJ2-1; tentatively, D is TRBD2 (5 bases). V was cut by 4 bases and J by 2 bases, with 9 bases left in between. CDR3 size: 13 residues. Germline CDR1 is GTSNPN and CDR2 is SVGIG (reference sequence). The full variable domain, with the rest looked up from reference TRBV30 and TRBJ2-1, is SQTIHQWPATLVQPVGSPLSLECTVEGTSNPNLYWYRQAAGRGLQLLFYSVGIGQISSEVPQNLSASRPQDRQFILSSKKLLLSDSGFYLCAWIERTYNEQFFGPGTRLTVL.

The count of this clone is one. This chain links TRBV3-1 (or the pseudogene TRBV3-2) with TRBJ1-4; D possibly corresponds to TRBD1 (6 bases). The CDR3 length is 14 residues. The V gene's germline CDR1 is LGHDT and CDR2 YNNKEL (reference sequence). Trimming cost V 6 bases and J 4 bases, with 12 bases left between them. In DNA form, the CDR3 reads TGTGCCAGCAGTCCGACAGGATTTAATGAAAAACTGTTTTTT. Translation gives CASSPTGFNEKLFF.

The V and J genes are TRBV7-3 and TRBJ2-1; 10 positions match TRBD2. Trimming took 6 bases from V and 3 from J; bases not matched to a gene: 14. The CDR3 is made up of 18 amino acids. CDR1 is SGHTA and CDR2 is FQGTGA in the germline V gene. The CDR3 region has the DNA TGTGCCAGCAGTCTAGGGTACCAGGGACTAGCGAGCTACAATGAGCAGTTCTTC. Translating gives CASSLGYQGLASYNEQFF.